This T cell receptor beta chain originates from a study of T cells after yellow fever vaccination. Study observations and caveats: Secondary responses were weaker yet peaked faster, day 5 versus 15. Researchers noted that a small share of clonotypes showed up in both CD4 and CD8 compartments. Booster samples showed a return of most primary-vaccination clones (around 95% CD4, about 85% CD8).

Germline CDR1 and CDR2: DFQATT and SNEGSKA (reference sequence). Trimming took off 0 bases at V and 2 bases at J, with 11 bases between the two ends. The CDR3 extends over 14 amino acids. Synthesis of TCR cDNA relied on 5'RACE template switching, which attached a universal primer site and UMIs. TCRdb re-derived calls from the 5' RACE reads in MiXCR, one entry per CDR3 protein. This table holds 120,000 or so distinct CDR3 sequences, 12% to 15% found once. A remark on this clonotype: Antigen specificity is unknown.

This TCR derives from a man aged 18-30 years who received the YFV17D yellow fever vaccine. This material consisted of CD8+ T cells sorted from PBMCs, taken 5 days after the yellow fever booster vaccination. This chain joins TRBV20-1 and TRBJ2-7; D gene ambiguous. The CDR3: CSARDPDNPYEQYF. For the CDR3, the DNA is TGCAGTGCTAGAGATCCCGACAACCCCTACGAGCAGTACTTC.